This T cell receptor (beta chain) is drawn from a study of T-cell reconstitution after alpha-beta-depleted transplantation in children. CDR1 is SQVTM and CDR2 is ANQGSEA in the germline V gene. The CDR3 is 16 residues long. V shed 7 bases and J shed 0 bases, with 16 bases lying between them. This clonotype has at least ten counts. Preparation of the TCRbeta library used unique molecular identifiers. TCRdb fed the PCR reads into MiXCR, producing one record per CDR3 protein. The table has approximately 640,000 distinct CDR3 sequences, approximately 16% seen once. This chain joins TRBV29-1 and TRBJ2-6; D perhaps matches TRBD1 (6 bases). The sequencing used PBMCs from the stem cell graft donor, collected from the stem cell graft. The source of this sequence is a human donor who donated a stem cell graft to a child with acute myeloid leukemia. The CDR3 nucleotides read TGCAGCGCAAGGACAGAAACCAACTCTGGGGCCAACGTCCTGACTTTC. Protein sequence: CSARTETNSGANVLTF.